This TCR beta chain was profiled in a study of PD-1 blockade in classical Hodgkin lymphoma. Notes on the study in general: A significant rise in TCR diversity was seen by C4D1 for CD4+ cells but not for CD8+ cells. Relapsed/refractory patients reportedly had lower baseline diversity than newly diagnosed patients.

Time point given: cycle 4 day 1 (C4D1), after less than seven weeks of nivolumab. Exposure to brentuximab vedotin varied, and each patient had relapsed following autologous stem cell transplantation. A word on this clone: Its target is unknown.

TCRdb keeps only in-frame clones here, not all; method: immunoSEQ multiplex PCR. The repertoire holds about 60,000 clones, 91% seen once, with about 9.4% in the top ten. Trimming took 2 bases from V and 2 from J, leaving 0 bases between them. The CDR3 consists of 11 residues. Germline CDR1 reads MNHNS; CDR2 reads SASEGT. The chain has TRBV6-1 and TRBJ1-1; D uncertain. Source: peripheral blood mononuclear cells (PBMCs), taken before the fourth cycle of nivolumab. The TCR originated in a human donor with classical Hodgkin lymphoma. CDR3 sequence: CASSENTEAFF. The CDR3 bases are TGTGCCAGCAGTGAAAACACTGAAGCTTTCTTT.